This is a list of T cell receptor beta chains from one sample in a study of cytomegalovirus exposure and HLA in healthy donors. The method was immunoSEQ multiplex PCR; TCRdb's version includes in-frame clones alone and lacks a portion of them. The sample includes about 130,000 clones, 80% to 90% seen only once; the top ten take 5.2%. What was sequenced was PBMCs. Receptor source: a woman aged 25 to 39 in good health and CMV-seronegative. Each CDR3 is given with its conserved first and last residue. A D gene is named only where the DNA matches it firmly. A clone size is listed for some rows: how often the clone was seen (once, few, many), or a class if it is expanded.

size: -
V: TRBV6-5
D: -
J: TRBJ1-2
CDR3: CASRIGGPSYGYPF
DNA: TGTGCCAGTCGAATCGGAGGGCCCTCCTATGGCTACCCCTTC

size: -
V: TRBV11-2
D: TRBD2
J: TRBJ2-7
CDR3: CASSLASGSSYEQYF
DNA: TGTGCCAGCAGCTTAGCCAGCGGGAGTTCGTACGAGCAGTACTTC

size: -
V: TRBV29-1
D: -
J: TRBJ1-4
CDR3: CSVRVADEKLFF
DNA: TGCAGCGTTAGGGTAGCGGATGAAAAACTGTTTTTT

size: -
V: TRBV28
D: -
J: TRBJ1-6
CDR3: CASSSYSNSPLHF
DNA: TGTGCCAGCAGTTCCTACAGCAATTCACCCCTCCACTTT

size: few
V: TRBV30
D: TRBD2
J: TRBJ2-5
CDR3: CAWSYGGAGETQYF
DNA: TGTGCCTGGAGTTACGGGGGGGCCGGAGAGACCCAGTACTTC

size: -
V: TRBV10-3
D: -
J: TRBJ1-2
CDR3: CAIRRQGLNYGYTF
DNA: TGTGCCATCAGACGGCAGGGCCTCAACTATGGCTACACCTTC

size: -
V: TRBV7-9
D: -
J: TRBJ1-1
CDR3: CASSPKPRSMNTEAFF
DNA: TGTGCCAGCAGCCCGAAGCCAAGGAGCATGAACACTGAAGCTTTCTTT

size: -
V: TRBV4-3
D: TRBD1
J: TRBJ2-7
CDR3: CASSQVAGTVYEQYF
DNA: TGCGCCAGCAGCCAAGTGGCCGGGACAGTCTACGAGCAGTACTTC

size: -
V: TRBV28
D: TRBD1
J: TRBJ1-4
CDR3: CASSLLTPQGKDEKLFF
DNA: TGTGCCAGCAGTTTATTGACCCCACAGGGGAAGGATGAAAAACTGTTTTTT

size: -
V: TRBV5-6
D: TRBD2
J: TRBJ2-7
CDR3: CASSLRASGRSYEQYF
DNA: TGTGCCAGCAGCTTGAGGGCTAGCGGGAGGTCTTACGAGCAGTACTTC

size: -
V: TRBV5-4
D: -
J: TRBJ2-1
CDR3: CASSLTEYNEQFF
DNA: TGTGCCAGCAGCTTGACAGAATACAATGAGCAGTTCTTC

size: -
V: TRBV10-3
D: TRBD2
J: TRBJ2-3
CDR3: CAISDPLREGTDTQYF
DNA: TGTGCCATCAGTGACCCCTTGAGGGAGGGGACAGATACGCAGTATTTT

size: -
V: TRBV30
D: TRBD1
J: TRBJ1-1
CDR3: CAWNRQGAQFFDTEAFF
DNA: TGTGCCTGGAACAGACAGGGGGCGCAGTTTTTTGACACTGAAGCTTTCTTT

size: -
V: TRBV6-1
D: TRBD1
J: TRBJ1-2
CDR3: CASSELQGNYGYTF
DNA: TGTGCCAGCAGTGAACTACAGGGGAACTATGGCTACACCTTC

size: -
V: TRBV4-2
D: -
J: TRBJ1-1
CDR3: CASSQDLKGGTEAFF
DNA: TGTGCCAGCAGCCAAGATCTTAAGGGAGGGACTGAAGCTTTCTTT

size: once
V: TRBV7-2
D: -
J: TRBJ1-1
CDR3: CATTHRPGTEAFF
DNA: TGTGCCACCACACATCGTCCGGGGACTGAAGCTTTCTTT

size: -
V: TRBV2
D: -
J: TRBJ1-1
CDR3: CASTNELNTEAFF
DNA: TGTGCCAGCACAAACGAGCTGAACACTGAAGCTTTCTTT

size: -
V: TRBV23-1
D: -
J: TRBJ2-1
CDR3: CASSQSRPGNEQFF
DNA: TGCGCCAGCAGTCAATCGAGGCCTGGGAATGAGCAGTTCTTC